This entry features one T cell receptor beta chain sequence. Antigen specificity is unknown. The TCR cDNA carried a universal primer site and UMIs from 5'RACE template switching. TCRdb re-called the 5' RACE reads with MiXCR, one entry per CDR3 protein. Seen here are about 160,000 distinct CDR3 sequences, approximately 6.8% observed once, and the top ten hold around 2.3%. This sample was included in a study of T cells after yellow fever vaccination. Study outcomes and limitations: Weaker overall, the secondary response nonetheless peaked faster (day 5 versus 15).

Per germline, CDR1 MNHEY and CDR2 SMNVEV (reference sequence). V lost 7 bases, J lost 1 base, and 16 bases stayed unmatched. The CDR3 covers 20 residues. The TCR was taken from a man aged 18 to 35 who received the YFV17D yellow fever vaccine. The chain is built from TRBV27 and TRBJ2-3; 14 nucleotides line up with TRBD2. Material: CD4+ T cells sorted from PBMCs, obtained around 5 days after the first yellow fever vaccination. The CDR3 is CASTTEPPGLAGARTDTQYF. The DNA of the CDR3 is TGTGCCAGCACTACGGAGCCTCCGGGACTAGCGGGGGCCCGCACAGATACGCAGTATTTT.